The 29 T cell receptor beta chains below were found in one sample sequenced in a study of T cells after yellow fever vaccination. TCRdb called the 5' RACE reads again in MiXCR, with one record for every CDR3 protein. The data contain a few hundred thousand distinct CDR3 sequences, around 6.8% of them singletons. The input for sequencing was PBMCs, taken about 41 days after the first yellow fever vaccination. These receptors were taken from a man between 18 and 35 years old who received the YFV17D yellow fever vaccine.

V gene TRBV28 combines with J gene TRBJ2-2, with D perhaps assigned TRBD1 or TRBD2 (5 bases each). Germline V gene data show CDR1 as MDHEN and CDR2 as SYDVKM. The CDR3 has 15 residues. V was shortened by 7 bases and J by 2 bases, with 14 bases between the two germline ends. CDR3 DNA: TGTGCCAGCACCCCCTCCGGGACCAACACCGGGGAGCTGTTTTTT. This translates into CASTPSGTNTGELFF.

This clonotype was counted only a few times. The gene calls are TRBV5-1 and TRBJ2-5; D is undetermined. This CDR3 comprises 14 residues. Trimming stripped 1 base from V and 1 base from J, with 8 bases between. Germline loops: CDR1 SGHRS, CDR2 YFSETQ. The CDR3 bases are TGCGCCAGCAGCTTGCAACAGATCCAAGAGACCCAGTACTTC. This gives the protein CASSLQQIQETQYF.

This clonotype was seen only a few times. The CDR3 DNA reads TGTGCCAGCAGTTTAGGGGGCCCGCGGGTAAGCCAAGCTTTCTTT. It yields the protein CASSLGGPRVSQAFF. This chain links TRBV12-3 or TRBV12-4 with TRBJ1-1, with TRBD1 as a possible D gene (5 bases). The germline V and J ends were trimmed by 1 base and 9 bases, with 18 bases remaining between them. The CDR3 runs 15 residues.

This CDR3 reads CASSLMYRGTGELFF. The CDR3 DNA reads as TGTGCCAGCAGCTTAATGTATCGGGGAACCGGGGAGCTGTTTTTT. V is TRBV7-2 and J is TRBJ2-2; D possibly corresponds to TRBD2 (5 bases). Germline V gene lookup returns CDR1 SGHTA and CDR2 FQGNSA. The CDR3 has 15 residues. Trimming took off 2 bases at V and 5 bases at J, with 12 bases between the two ends.

The genes are TRBV9 and TRBJ1-4, with TRBD1 as a possible D gene (6 bases). V was cut by 5 bases and J by 5 bases, with 13 bases left in between. This CDR3 has 14 residues. In germline, CDR1 is SGDLS, CDR2 YYNGEE. The CDR3 here is CASSAGVWNEKLFF. As DNA, the CDR3 is TGTGCCAGCAGTGCAGGGGTTTGGAATGAAAAACTGTTTTTT. Complete variable domain (other parts from reference TRBV9 and TRBJ1-4): DSGVTQTPKHLITATGQRVTLRCSPRSGDLSVYWYQQSLDQGLQFLIQYYNGEERAKGNILERFSAQQFPDLHSELNLSSLELGDSALYFCASSAGVWNEKLFFGSGTQLSVL.

This clonotype was observed many times. CDR3 protein: CASSLLSGNEQFF. CDR3 nucleotides: TGCGCCAGCAGCTTGTTGTCCGGGAATGAGCAGTTCTTC. V is TRBV5-1 and J is TRBJ2-1; D not resolved. The CDR3 covers 13 residues. Trimming left V 1 base short and J 7 bases short, with 9 bases between. Germline V lookup: CDR1 SGHRS, CDR2 YFSETQ.

This clonotype was picked up a small number of times. The chain joins TRBV7-3 to TRBJ2-1; no clear D. The CDR3 is 12 residues long. Trimming left V 10 bases short and J 0 bases short, with 7 bases between. Germline assignment: CDR1 SGHTA and CDR2 FQGTGA. The CDR3 DNA sequence: TGTGCCACGACACCCTCCTACAATGAGCAGTTCTTC. It translates to CATTPSYNEQFF. Looking up the rest from reference TRBV7-3 and TRBJ2-1 gives the full variable domain: GAGVSQTPSNKVTEKGKYVELRCDPISGHTALYWYRQSLGQGPEFLIYFQGTGAADDSGLPNDRFFAVRPEGSVSTLKIQRTERGDSAVYLCATTPSYNEQFFGPGTRLTVL.

The chain is built from TRBV20-1 and TRBJ2-3; TRBD2 matches at 11 bases. This CDR3 spans 17 amino acids. Germline-derived CDR1 and CDR2 are DFQATT and SNEGSKA (reference sequence). With V trimmed by 6 bases and J by 3 bases, 14 bases remained unmatched. CDR3 DNA: TGCAGTGCCCCAGTGGGGACTAGCGGATTGAAGACAGATACGCAGTATTTT. The encoded protein is CSAPVGTSGLKTDTQYF.

This clonotype appeared many times. The J gene is TRBJ2-7, the V gene TRBV28, with TRBD1 matching 9 bases. Germline lookup yields CDR1 MDHEN and CDR2 SYDVKM. The CDR3 length is 14 residues. V shed 3 bases and J 3 bases; nucleotides not matched to a gene: 3. CDR3 nucleotide sequence: TGTGCCAGCAGTTTGGGACAGGGACTCTACGAGCAGTACGTC. Translating it yields CASSLGQGLYEQYV.

V usage is TRBV30 and J usage is TRBJ2-7; 8 bases map to TRBD1. This CDR3 comprises 13 residues. V shed 8 bases, J shed 2 bases, and the junction held 8 bases outside the gene matches. The V gene's germline CDR1 is GTSNPN and CDR2 SVGIG (reference sequence). The CDR3: CAVTGDPTYEQYF. The CDR3 DNA sequence: TGTGCCGTGACAGGGGATCCCACCTACGAGCAGTACTTC.

This chain connects TRBV5-1 to TRBJ2-5; 9 nucleotides line up with TRBD2. The CDR3 covers 15 residues. The germline V gene has CDR1 SGHRS and CDR2 YFSETQ. V lost 3 bases, J lost 1 base, and 4 bases stayed unmatched. The CDR3 here is CASSWATSGQETQYF. DNA for the CDR3: TGCGCCAGCAGCTGGGCGACTAGCGGCCAAGAGACCCAGTACTTC.

The rearrangement uses TRBV15 and TRBJ2-3; 7 bases match TRBD1. The germline gives CDR1 LNHNV, CDR2 YYDKDF (reference sequence). The CDR3 totals 16 residues. With 0 bases clipped from V and 6 bases from J, the junction kept 9 bases outside the gene matches. Written as DNA, the CDR3 is TGTGCCACCAGCAGAGATAACAGGGGCGCGGTTGATACGCAGTATTTT. Protein: CATSRDNRGAVDTQYF.

V gene TRBV20-1 combines with J gene TRBJ2-2; D is perhaps TRBD2 (5 bases). The CDR3 sequence is 15 residues long. The V end was cut by 0 bases, the J end by 1 base, with 9 bases between. From germline, CDR1 is DFQATT and CDR2 SNEGSKA (reference sequence). This chain's CDR3 is CSARDGMRNTGELFF. The CDR3, as DNA: TGCAGTGCTAGAGACGGGATGAGGAACACCGGGGAGCTGTTTTTT.

This clonotype was seen repeatedly, ten times or more. The chain recombines TRBV7-2 with TRBJ2-3; D might be TRBD2 (6 bases). Looked up from germline, CDR1 is SGHTA and CDR2 is FQGNSA. There are 16 residues in the CDR3. V lost 1 base, J lost 0 bases, and 11 bases lay in between. Here the CDR3 reads CASSLVAGLSTDTQYF. The CDR3, as DNA: TGTGCCAGCAGCTTAGTGGCGGGGTTGAGCACAGATACGCAGTATTTT.

This clonotype was observed a handful of times. This rearrangement joins TRBV27 to TRBJ1-2; 7 positions agree with TRBD1. Germline trimming cut 5 bases from V and 4 bases from J; bases unmatched to any gene: 10. The CDR3 has 15 residues. The germline V gene has CDR1 MNHEY and CDR2 SMNVEV (reference sequence). The CDR3 DNA sequence: TGTGCCAGCAGTACCGCAGGGGGTATTCGCTATGGCTACACCTTC. Its translation: CASSTAGGIRYGYTF.

V is TRBV7-2 and J is TRBJ2-4, with 8 bases lining up with TRBD2. V lost 0 bases to trimming and J lost 7 bases; unmatched junction nucleotides: 8. Germline V CDR1 and CDR2: SGHTA, FQGNSA. The CDR3 contains 16 residues. CDR3: CASSLALGGGLNIQYF. CDR3 DNA: TGTGCCAGCAGCTTAGCGCTCGGGGGGGGCTTGAACATTCAGTACTTC.

In its sample, this clonotype was seen a few times. The chain joins TRBV7-2 to TRBJ2-5; 7 bases are a match to TRBD1. V gave up 4 bases and J gave up 1 base; unmatched junction bases: 6. This CDR3 spans 15 amino acids. Germline values: CDR1 SGHTA, CDR2 FQGNSA. The CDR3 nucleotides read TGTGCCAGCAGCTCGACAGGGTACTTCCAAGAGACCCAGTACTTC. It codes for CASSSTGYFQETQYF.

As DNA, the CDR3 is TGCAGTGCTGGAACCGGGACAGGGTATGGCAATGAGCAGTTCTTC. Translated, it gives CSAGTGTGYGNEQFF. The chain has TRBV20-1 and TRBJ2-1; 9 bases map to TRBD1. The CDR3 is 15 residues long. The germline CDR1 and CDR2 sequences are DFQATT and SNEGSKA (reference sequence). After removal of 5 bases from V and 6 bases from J, the junction contained 11 bases not matched to a gene.

In this sample, this clonotype turned up many times. The rearrangement joins TRBV5-1 to TRBJ1-2; D perhaps matches TRBD1 (5 bases). This CDR3 has 12 residues. Trimming removed 1 base from V and 4 bases from J, with 5 bases in between. CDR1 SGHRS and CDR2 YFSETQ come from the germline V gene. The CDR3 spells CASSLQGYGYTF. The CDR3 DNA reads as TGCGCCAGCAGCTTGCAGGGCTATGGCTACACCTTC.

This clonotype appeared a few times. This chain joins TRBV19 and TRBJ2-7; the D gene could be TRBD1 or TRBD2 (5 bases each). The germline V gene encodes CDR1 LNHDA and CDR2 SQIVND (reference sequence). The CDR3 loop spans 13 amino acids. Trimming stripped 8 bases from V and 4 bases from J, with 15 bases between. The CDR3 sequence is CASQRDQGYEQYF. In DNA, the CDR3 is TGTGCCAGTCAGAGGGACCAGGGATACGAGCAGTACTTC.

The V gene is TRBV20-1, the J gene TRBJ1-4, with D perhaps TRBD1 (5 bases). CDR3 length: 16 amino acids. V lost 7 bases to trimming and J lost 1 base, with 19 bases between them. The germline V gene encodes CDR1 DFQATT and CDR2 SNEGSKA (reference sequence). Written as DNA, the CDR3 is TGCAGTGTGAGGGCGGGCAGGGAAAGAACTAATGAAAAACTGTTTTTT. Its protein is CSVRAGRERTNEKLFF.

This sequence joins TRBV27 and TRBJ1-4; 11 bases agree with TRBD1. The CDR3 is 14 residues long. Germline V gives CDR1 MNHEY, CDR2 SMNVEV (reference sequence). Trimming removed 6 bases from V and 8 bases from J; junction bases left unmatched: 5. The CDR3 here is CASRGQGAFEKLFF. CDR3 coding DNA: TGTGCCAGCAGAGGACAGGGGGCCTTCGAAAAACTGTTTTTT.

In its sample, this clonotype was seen many times. The chain uses TRBV18 and TRBJ2-3; 12 bases align to TRBD2. Germline V gene sequence: CDR1 KGHSH, CDR2 LQKENI. The length of the CDR3 is 17 residues. Trimming removed 0 bases from V and 5 bases from J; junction bases left unmatched: 6. This CDR3 is CASSPPRLAGVEDTQYF. DNA for the CDR3: TGTGCCAGCTCACCACCCCGACTAGCGGGGGTGGAAGATACGCAGTATTTT.

The V and J genes are TRBV20-1 and TRBJ2-5; no firm D call. V lost 3 bases and J lost 1, with 12 bases in between. The CDR3 is made up of 14 amino acids. Germline V gene sequence: CDR1 DFQATT, CDR2 SNEGSKA (reference sequence). The CDR3: CSARGWVVQETQYF. The CDR3 nucleotides are TGCAGTGCTAGGGGGTGGGTGGTCCAAGAGACCCAGTACTTC.

This clonotype was seen a few times. The V gene is TRBV5-8, the J gene TRBJ1-2, with D perhaps matching TRBD1 (5 bases). Germline V gene lookup returns CDR1 SGHTS and CDR2 YDEGEE. This CDR3 region has 14 residues. V was cut by 1 base and J by 4 bases, with 11 bases left in between. As DNA, the CDR3 is TGTGCCAGCAGCTTGTCTCGAGGGGTCTATGGCTACACCTTC. This translates into CASSLSRGVYGYTF.

V and J are TRBV19 and TRBJ2-1; D ambiguous. The CDR3 spans 12 residues. Trimming left V 0 bases short and J 10 bases short, with 7 bases between. The germline V gene encodes CDR1 LNHDA and CDR2 SQIVND (reference sequence). The CDR3 sequence: CASSIDLSEQFF. CDR3 DNA sequence: TGTGCCAGTAGTATAGATTTGTCCGAGCAGTTCTTC.

The V gene is TRBV18, the J gene TRBJ1-1; 8 bases fit TRBD1. The CDR3 is 14 amino acids. The junction had 6 bases not matched to a gene; V was cut back by 5 bases and J by 4 bases. From germline, CDR1 is KGHSH and CDR2 LQKENI. In DNA, the CDR3 is TGTGCCAGCTCAACTCCGACAGGGGTCACTGAAGCTTTCTTT. It yields the protein CASSTPTGVTEAFF.

The V call is TRBV3-1, the J call TRBJ2-1; 9 bases agree with TRBD2. The CDR3 runs 16 residues. Germline CDR1 and CDR2: LGHDT and YNNKEL (reference sequence). J was trimmed by 7 bases and V by 1 base; bases with no gene match: 8. Here the CDR3 reads CASSQGPSGAANEQFF. CDR3 DNA: TGTGCCAGCAGCCAAGGCCCTAGCGGGGCCGCAAATGAGCAGTTCTTC.

The rearrangement joins TRBV9 to TRBJ1-6; D remains ambiguous. V gave up 0 bases and J gave up 5 bases, with 9 bases separating them. The CDR3 runs to 15 residues. The V gene's germline CDR1 is SGDLS and CDR2 YYNGEE. The CDR3 is CASSVGNWHNSPLHF. In nucleotides, the CDR3 is TGTGCCAGCAGCGTAGGTAATTGGCATAATTCACCCCTCCACTTT.